This T cell receptor (beta chain) was captured in a study of breast tumors, draining lymph nodes, adjacent tissues. Study-level results: Compared with lymph nodes, tumors were less diverse; compared with nontumor tissue, more. Compared with basal-like, luminal-like tumors shared significantly more repertoire with nontumor tissue. The lymph node origin of tumor T cells was framed as consistent with a hypothesis, not demonstrated.

TCRdb fed the multiplex PCR reads into MiXCR, producing one record per CDR3 protein. The sample lists under 350,000 distinct CDR3 sequences; roughly 30% were seen once. This clonotype has at least ten counts. Its antigen is unknown. CDR3 length: 14 amino acids. The germline V and J ends were trimmed by 0 bases and 0 bases, with 5 bases remaining between them. Germline values: CDR1 SGHDT, CDR2 YYEEEE. The lymph nodes were axillary draining lymph nodes from breast cancer patients. The J gene is TRBJ2-3, the V gene TRBV5-6; D is uncertain. Input material: axillary lymph node tissue. This receptor was identified in a female donor with breast cancer. Some clones in this sample may be carry-over from other donors' samples. As DNA, the CDR3 is TGTGCCAGCAGCTTGGACTTTAGCACAGATACGCAGTATTTT. It yields the protein CASSLDFSTDTQYF. The entire variable domain, with the rest obtained from reference TRBV5-6 and TRBJ2-3, is as follows: DAGVTQSPTHLIKTRGQQVTLRCSPKSGHDTVSWYQQALGQGPQFIFQYYEEEERQRGNFPDRFSGHQFPNYSSELNVNALLLGDSALYLCASSLDFSTDTQYFGPGTRLTVL.